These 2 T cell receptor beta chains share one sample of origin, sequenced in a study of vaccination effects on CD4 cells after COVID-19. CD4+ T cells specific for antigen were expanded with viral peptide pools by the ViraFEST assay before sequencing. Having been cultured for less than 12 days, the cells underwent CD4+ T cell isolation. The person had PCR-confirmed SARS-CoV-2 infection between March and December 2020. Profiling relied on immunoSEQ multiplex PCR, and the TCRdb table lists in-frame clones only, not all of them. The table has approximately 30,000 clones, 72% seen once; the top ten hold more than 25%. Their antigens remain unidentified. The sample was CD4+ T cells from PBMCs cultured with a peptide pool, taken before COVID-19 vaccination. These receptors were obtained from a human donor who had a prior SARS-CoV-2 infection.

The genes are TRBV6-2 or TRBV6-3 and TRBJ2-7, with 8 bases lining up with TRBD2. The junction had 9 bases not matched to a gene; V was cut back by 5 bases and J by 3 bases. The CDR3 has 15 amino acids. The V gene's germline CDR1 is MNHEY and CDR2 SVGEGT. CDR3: CASSRAGASSYEQYF. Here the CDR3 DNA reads TGTGCCAGCAGTCGAGCGGGGGCCTCGAGCTACGAGCAGTACTTC.

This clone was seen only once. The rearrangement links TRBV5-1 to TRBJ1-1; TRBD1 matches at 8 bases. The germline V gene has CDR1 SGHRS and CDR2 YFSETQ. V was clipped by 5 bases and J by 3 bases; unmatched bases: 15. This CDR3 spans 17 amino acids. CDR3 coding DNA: TGCGCCAGCAGTCGCAACCTTCAGGGGGCGTCATACACTGAAGCTTTCTTT. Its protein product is CASSRNLQGASYTEAFF.